Here is one T cell receptor (beta chain) with its context. Its antigen is currently not known. Base quality data are lacking; no much larger clone is found one base away. The treatment or condition label, as the study defines it: 19 received Ad26.COV2.S at low or high dose, single or two shots; about 5 received placebo; per-sample allocation not given. Repertoires of vaccine and placebo recipients were sequenced from samples collected on day 63 after the first injection. Cohort 1b enrolled about 25 adults aged 18-55 years at a single site in Boston, USA, between 29 July and 7 August 2020. As a vaccine, Ad26.COV2.S was a replication-incompetent adenovirus type 26 vector that expressed a prefusion-stabilized SARS-CoV-2 spike protein derived from the original Wuhan strain. The sample originates from a study of Ad26.COV2.S vaccination and SARS-CoV-2 variants listed by TCRdb under 2021. In the study overall: Vaccine-arm donors were drawn from COV1001, a multicentre, randomized, double-blind, placebo-controlled phase I-IIa trial of Ad26.COV2.S in healthy adults. Ad26.COV2.S was given intramuscularly at 5x10^10 or 1x10^11 viral particles, as a single shot or as two shots 56 days apart. TCRbeta repertoire sequencing was used to assess the specificity and breadth of SARS-CoV-2-reactive T cell receptors after Ad26.COV2.S vaccination. The TCR-sequenced set comprised around 30 samples: around 20 Ad26.COV2.S vaccine recipients, 5 placebo recipients and 8 SARS-CoV-2 convalescent individuals. Trial participants were randomized into five groups of five, in which low-dose or high-dose Ad26.COV2.S was given once or twice, or placebo was given on both occasions. Blinding of investigators to trial group allocation was maintained during experiments and outcome assessment.

Study-wide conclusions, independent of this receptor: After vaccination, substantial breadth of spike-specific CD8+ and CD4+ T cell responses was reported. The authors noted that total T cell responses may have been underestimated by the TCR breadth and depth analyses. Comparing responses between vaccine doses or regimens was not something the study was powered to do. Non-spike TCR breadth was comparable between vaccine and placebo recipients, consistent with the vaccine containing only spike. Spike-specific TCR breadth was higher in Ad26.COV2.S recipients than in placebo recipients (P = 0.0014).

CDR1 and CDR2, looked up from the germline V gene, are SGDLS and YYNGEE. For this chain, trimming is 3 bases at the V end and 4 bases at the J end, and the number of junction bases without a gene match is 19. Reading from cysteine to phenylalanine, the CDR3 counts 20 amino acids. Only the CDR3 part of the read is kept: 60 bases, read in frame from the first base. The immunoSEQ Assay was used to sequence TCRbeta CDR3 regions. After extraction, genomic DNA underwent amplification by bias-controlled multiplex PCR, followed by high-throughput sequencing. In the authors' own workflow: To quantify the absolute abundance of every unique TCRbeta CDR3 region, sequences were collapsed and filtered. Usable DNA was measured by amplifying reference genes present in all nucleated cells, and TCRbeta template counts were normalized to that usable DNA to estimate T cell fraction. Repertoire TCRs were annotated as SARS-CoV-2-specific by exact matching of V gene, CDR3 amino acid sequence and J gene to a known reactive TCR set. The reference SARS-CoV-2 TCR set was obtained from MIRA and was filtered for enrichment in COVID-19-positive ImmuneCODE repertoires, whereby public or cross-reactive TCRs were removed. Using the MIRA antigens, annotated TCRs were further analysed by specific ORF or by position within an ORF. Breadth was defined as the number of annotated unique rearrangements divided by the total number of unique productive rearrangements, and depth was defined as the summed frequency of the annotated unique rearrangements. Two-sided Wilcoxon rank-sum tests were applied when comparing TCR breadth between groups. Not all clones reach the TCRdb copy of this immuneACCESS table, which keeps in-frame sequences only. Checked studies attribute under half of the gap to unresolved V genes and leave the rest unexplained. From that table come the V and J calls and clone size; the DNA was used to work out D and trimming. The sample table contains about half a million clones; only one count was recorded for 80% to 90% of them. Together, the top ten hold 1.7% of the sample.

This material consisted of peripheral blood, taken in a trial of Ad26.COV2.S vaccine versus placebo. The chain joins TRBV9 to TRBJ2-6, and 7 junction bases match TRBD1. The receptor was derived from a person aged 18-60 years who received the Ad26.COV2.S COVID-19 vaccine or a placebo. For the CDR3, the sequence is CASSATGTVFYIDGANVLTF. The bases are TGTGCCAGCAGCGCGACCGGGACAGTGTTCTATATTGACGGGGCCAACGTCCTGACTTTC.